This passage covers 21 T cell receptor beta chains from one sample sequenced in a study of blood T cell repertoires in COVID-19. The method was immunoSEQ multiplex PCR; TCRdb's version includes in-frame clones alone and lacks a portion of them. The sample lists about 200,000 clones, roughly 87% occurring once. Sequencing input: peripheral blood. These receptors all stem from a man in his 60s with active or convalescent COVID-19.

The chain combines TRBV7-9 with TRBJ1-3; a weak D match, TRBD1 (5 bases). The CDR3 runs to 14 residues. Per the germline V gene, CDR1 is SEHNR and CDR2 is FQNEAQ (reference sequence). V was cut by 6 bases and J by 0 bases, with 9 bases left in between. The CDR3 spells CASSGASSGNTIYF. CDR3 nucleotide sequence: TGTGCCAGCAGTGGGGCCTCCTCTGGAAACACCATATATTTT.

The V and J genes are TRBV10-3 and TRBJ1-5, with a possible D match to TRBD1 (5 bases). Trimming left V 8 bases short and J 2 bases short, with 22 bases between. Germline loops: CDR1 ENHRY, CDR2 SYGVKD. The CDR3 runs 17 residues. The CDR3 loop reads CAISKGAITPRNQPQHF. The CDR3 bases are TGTGCCATCTCTAAAGGGGCAATCACACCGCGCAATCAGCCCCAGCATTTT.

V is TRBV6-6 and J is TRBJ1-6; the D gene is possibly TRBD1 (5 bases). Germline V gene data show CDR1 as MNHNY and CDR2 as SVGAGI (reference sequence). Trimming stripped 1 base from V and 8 bases from J, with 12 bases between. The CDR3 covers 15 residues. CDR3 in amino acids: CASSYFRGKDSPLHF. In nucleotides, the CDR3 is TGTGCCAGCAGTTACTTTCGGGGGAAGGATTCACCCCTCCACTTT.

In this sample, this clone turned up a few times. The chain employs TRBV14 and TRBJ1-3, with TRBD1 matching 8 bases. CDR1 and CDR2 (germline): SGHDN, FVKESK. V was clipped by 3 bases and J by 6 bases; unmatched bases: 10. The CDR3 runs 16 residues. CDR3 DNA sequence: TGTGCCAGCAGCCATCTTCCAGGGGGCGGGCTAAACACCATATATTTT. It codes for CASSHLPGGGLNTIYF.

This sequence joins TRBV10-1 and TRBJ2-5, with D possibly TRBD1 on 6 matching bases. The germline CDR1 and CDR2 sequences are WNHNN and SYGVQD (reference sequence). The CDR3 totals 14 residues. The V and J ends lost 4 bases and 1 base respectively, with 10 bases between them. The CDR3 protein is CASSGSDSQETQYF. CDR3 bases: TGCGCCAGCAGTGGATCGGACAGCCAAGAGACCCAGTACTTC.

The V call is TRBV29-1, the J call TRBJ2-3; 9 nucleotides agree with TRBD2. The CDR3 totals 14 residues. From germline, CDR1 is SQVTM and CDR2 ANQGSEA. The trim removed 4 bases at V and 6 bases at J, leaving 8 bases unmatched. The CDR3 sequence is CSVALSGGSDTQYF. As DNA, the CDR3 is TGCAGCGTTGCACTTAGCGGGGGTTCGGATACGCAGTATTTT.

A few counts support this clone. The V and J genes are TRBV5-6 and TRBJ2-7; maybe TRBD1 (7 bases). The germline V and J ends were trimmed by 0 bases and 5 bases, with 15 bases remaining between them. Germline lookup yields CDR1 SGHDT and CDR2 YYEEEE. This CDR3 is built from 15 residues. Here the CDR3 DNA reads TGTGCCAGCAGCTTGGGTGGGCAGGGGGGCCACGAGCAGTACTTC. Translating gives CASSLGGQGGHEQYF.

The V and J genes are TRBV19 and TRBJ1-5; TRBD1 matches 11 bases. The CDR3 is 15 amino acids. CDR1 and CDR2 (germline): LNHDA, SQIVND (reference sequence). Trimming at V came to 11 bases and at J to 2 bases, leaving 8 bases not matched to a gene. In nucleotides, the CDR3 is TGTGCCGCAAAAGGGGGACAGGGGGGCAATCAGCCCCAGCATTTT. Translating gives CAAKGGQGGNQPQHF.

CDR3 amino acids: CASSIGGGASNTGELFF. In nucleotides, the CDR3 is TGTGCCAGTAGTATAGGAGGGGGCGCATCGAACACCGGGGAGCTGTTTTTT. V is TRBV19 and J is TRBJ2-2; 7 bases fit TRBD1. The V and J ends lost 1 base and 0 bases, in that order; junction bases with no gene match: 5. CDR3 size: 17 residues. Germline values: CDR1 LNHDA, CDR2 SQIVND (reference sequence).

In its sample, this clone was seen once. CDR3 sequence (DNA): TGTGCCAGCAGCTCGGCCCCCCCAGGGTTCACTGAAGCTTTCTTT. It yields the protein CASSSAPPGFTEAFF. The J gene is TRBJ1-1, the V gene TRBV5-6; D may be TRBD1 (5 bases). This CDR3 spans 15 amino acids. The V gene lost 3 bases and the J gene lost 4 bases, with 16 bases spanning the gap. Looked up from germline, CDR1 is SGHDT and CDR2 is YYEEEE.

The V gene is TRBV30, the J gene TRBJ1-5, with 9 nucleotides matching TRBD1. The V gene end was trimmed by 5 bases and the J gene end by 7 bases; junction bases not matched to a gene: 12. The CDR3 consists of 15 residues. Germline loops: CDR1 GTSNPN, CDR2 SVGIG (reference sequence). The CDR3 bases are TGTGCCTGGGCACCACAGGGGGCGGCGGGGCAGCCCCAGCATTTT. Translation: CAWAPQGAAGQPQHF.

This chain connects TRBV9 to TRBJ2-2, with 7 bases lining up with TRBD1. CDR3 length: 16 amino acids. V was pared by 0 bases and J by 11 bases, with 13 bases of the junction left unmatched. Germline CDR1 and CDR2: SGDLS and YYNGEE. The CDR3 spells CASSVEATGVGYELFF. The DNA for the CDR3 is TGTGCCAGCAGCGTAGAGGCCACAGGGGTGGGTTATGAGCTGTTTTTT.

The V gene is TRBV4-1, the J gene TRBJ1-6, with D possibly matching TRBD1 (6 bases). V lost 1 base and J 7 bases, leaving 14 bases between the germline ends. This CDR3 contains 16 residues. Germline V lookup: CDR1 MGHRA, CDR2 YSYEKL. CDR3 bases: TGCGCCAGCAGCCAAGTTCCCCTCAGGGGAAATTCACCCCTCCACTTT. Its translation: CASSQVPLRGNSPLHF.

Only a few counts were recorded for this clone. This chain joins TRBV5-4 and TRBJ1-1, with 9 bases that match TRBD1. Germline lookup yields CDR1 SGHNT and CDR2 YYREEE (reference sequence). This CDR3 is built from 16 residues. V shed 5 bases, J shed 3 bases, and the junction held 11 bases outside the gene matches. The CDR3 DNA sequence: TGTGCCAGCAGGATGTGGGGACAGGGTGACGACACTGAAGCTTTCTTT. Encoded protein: CASRMWGQGDDTEAFF.

The gene calls are TRBV4-2 and TRBJ1-2; 11 bases map to TRBD1. With 2 bases clipped from V and 7 bases from J, the junction kept 3 bases outside the gene matches. This CDR3 contains 14 residues. Germline values: CDR1 LGHNA, CDR2 YNFKEQ. CDR3 residues: CASSQTGQGGGYTF. The CDR3 DNA follows: TGTGCCAGCAGCCAAACGGGACAGGGGGGTGGCTACACCTTC.

The chain has TRBV4-2 and TRBJ2-1; no firm D call. Germline V gives CDR1 LGHNA, CDR2 YNFKEQ. Trimming shortened V by 0 bases and J by 8 bases, and 14 bases separated the two germline ends. This CDR3 has 15 residues. This chain's CDR3 is CASSQDLSRIYEQFF. The CDR3 DNA is TGTGCCAGCAGCCAAGATCTCTCTAGAATCTATGAGCAGTTCTTC.

The chain uses TRBV14 and TRBJ2-1, with 9 bases aligning to TRBD1. Germline CDR1 SGHDN, CDR2 FVKESK. After removal of 0 bases from V and 4 bases from J, the junction contained 4 bases not matched to a gene. This CDR3 region has 16 residues. The CDR3: CASSQEGDRVYNEQFF. In DNA, the CDR3 is TGTGCCAGCAGCCAAGAGGGGGACAGGGTATACAATGAGCAGTTCTTC.

For the CDR3, the DNA is TGTGCCAGCAGCGCCCAAGGAGCGCCCCAAGAGACCCAGTACTTC. It codes for CASSAQGAPQETQYF. The chain joins TRBV6-5 to TRBJ2-5; no definite D call. Germline V lookup: CDR1 MNHEY, CDR2 SVGAGI. V dropped 6 bases and J dropped 1 base, with 15 bases sitting between them. The CDR3 runs to 15 residues.

The chain joins TRBV12-5 to TRBJ2-1; tentatively, D is TRBD2 (6 bases). Germline V gives CDR1 LGHNT, CDR2 FRNRAP. The CDR3 sequence is 15 residues long. The V end lost 7 bases, the J end lost 6 bases, and 19 bases lay between the germline ends. CDR3 DNA: TGTGCTAGTGCCGGGGTGGACTACTCCCTCAATGAGCAGTTCTTC. Translating gives CASAGVDYSLNEQFF.

The chain combines TRBV18 with TRBJ1-6, with TRBD1 identical over 9 bases. This CDR3 region has 14 residues. The ends lost 3 bases at V and 8 bases at J; junction bases unmatched: 2. CDR1 and CDR2 from the germline V gene are KGHSH and LQKENI. CDR3 in DNA: TGTGCCAGCTCACCGCGACAGGGGGATTCACCCCTCCACTTT. Its protein product is CASSPRQGDSPLHF.

As concerns this clone: Different DNA sequences within this sample yield the same CDR3. The chain links TRBV5-1 to TRBJ1-2, with D perhaps TRBD1 (5 bases). The length of the CDR3 is 12 residues. Trimming left V 0 bases short and J 7 bases short, with 7 bases between. Germline assignment: CDR1 SGHRS and CDR2 YFSETQ. CDR3 DNA sequence: TGCGCCAGCAGCTTGGGCCAGGGTGGCTACACCTTC. It specifies CASSLGQGGYTF.